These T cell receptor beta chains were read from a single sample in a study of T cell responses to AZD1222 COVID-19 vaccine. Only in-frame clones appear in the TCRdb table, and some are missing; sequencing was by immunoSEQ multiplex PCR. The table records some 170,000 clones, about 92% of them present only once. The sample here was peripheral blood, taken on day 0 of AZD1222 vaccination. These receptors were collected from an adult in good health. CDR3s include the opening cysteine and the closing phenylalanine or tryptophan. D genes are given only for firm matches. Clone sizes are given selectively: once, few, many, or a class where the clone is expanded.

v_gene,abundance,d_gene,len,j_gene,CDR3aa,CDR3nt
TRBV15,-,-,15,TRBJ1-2,CATSPPGTLSYGYTF,TGTGCCACCAGCCCACCGGGGACTCTAAGCTATGGCTACACCTTC
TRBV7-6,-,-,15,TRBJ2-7,CASSSADMSSYEQYF,TGTGCCAGCAGCTCCGCCGACATGAGCTCCTACGAGCAGTACTTC
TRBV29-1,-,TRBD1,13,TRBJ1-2,CSGRGQGNYGYTF,TGCAGCGGCCGCGGACAGGGTAACTATGGCTACACCTTC
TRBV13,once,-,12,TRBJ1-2,CASSSEGYGYTF,TGTGCCAGCAGCTCAGAGGGCTACGGCTACACCTTC
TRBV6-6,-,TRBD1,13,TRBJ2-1,CASTGTGTNEQFF,TGTGCCAGCACCGGGACAGGAACCAATGAGCAGTTCTTC
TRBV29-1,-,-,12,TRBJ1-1,CSVVGGDTEAFF,TGCAGCGTTGTTGGAGGGGACACTGAAGCTTTCTTT
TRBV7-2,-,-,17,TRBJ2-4,CASSLVTGFLAKNIQYF,TGTGCCAGCAGCTTAGTAACAGGATTTTTAGCCAAAAACATTCAGTACTTC
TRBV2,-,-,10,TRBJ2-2,CAINTGELFF,TGTGCCATAAACACCGGGGAGCTGTTTTTT
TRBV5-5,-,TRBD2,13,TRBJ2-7,CASTRPGLSEQYF,TGTGCCAGCACCAGACCGGGACTAAGCGAGCAGTACTTC
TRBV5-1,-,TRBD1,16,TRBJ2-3,CASSLGDRNRTDTQYF,TGCGCCAGCAGCTTGGGGGACAGGAACCGCACAGATACGCAGTATTTT
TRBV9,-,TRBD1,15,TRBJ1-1,CASSPKGTVNTEAFF,TGTGCCAGCAGCCCAAAAGGGACAGTGAACACTGAAGCTTTCTTT
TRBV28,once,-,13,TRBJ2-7,CASSEGLRNEQYF,TGTGCCAGCTCCGAGGGTCTCCGGAACGAGCAGTACTTC
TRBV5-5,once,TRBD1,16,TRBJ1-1,CASSLGTGGRYTEAFF,TGTGCCAGCAGCTTAGGGACAGGGGGCCGGTACACTGAAGCTTTCTTT
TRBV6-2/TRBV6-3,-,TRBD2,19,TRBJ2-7,CASSYTSPLLAAFKYEQYF,TGTGCCAGCAGTTACACCTCCCCTCTACTAGCGGCCTTTAAATACGAGCAGTACTTC
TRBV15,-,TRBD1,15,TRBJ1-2,CATSKGTASNYGYTF,TGTGCCACCAGCAAGGGGACAGCTTCTAACTATGGCTACACCTTC
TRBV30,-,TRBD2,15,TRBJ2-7,CAWSVGTSGRDEQYF,TGTGCCTGGAGTGTGGGGACTAGCGGCAGAGACGAGCAGTACTTC
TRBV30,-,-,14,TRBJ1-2,CAWSVMGSGYGYTF,TGTGCCTGGAGTGTAATGGGGAGTGGATATGGCTACACCTTC
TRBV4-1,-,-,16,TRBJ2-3,CASSQDHGGDTDTQYF,TGCGCCAGCAGCCAAGATCACGGGGGAGACACAGATACGCAGTATTTT
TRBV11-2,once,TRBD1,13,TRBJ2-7,CATGTGDSYEQYF,TGTGCCACCGGGACAGGGGACTCCTACGAGCAGTACTTC
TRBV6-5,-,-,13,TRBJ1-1,CASTTGLNTEAFF,TGTGCCAGCACGACAGGATTGAACACTGAAGCTTTCTTT
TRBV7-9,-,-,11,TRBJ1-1,CASSLVYEAFF,TGTGCCAGCAGCTTGGTTTATGAAGCTTTCTTT
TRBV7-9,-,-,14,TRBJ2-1,CASSLAQGRDEQFF,TGTGCCAGCAGCTTAGCGCAGGGTCGGGATGAGCAGTTCTTC
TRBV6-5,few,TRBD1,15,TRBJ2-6,CASSRDRAGANVLTF,TGTGCCAGCAGCCGGGACAGGGCTGGGGCCAACGTCCTGACTTTC
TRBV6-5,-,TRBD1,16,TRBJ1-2,CASSYGERDRDYGYTF,TGTGCCAGCAGTTACGGGGAGAGGGACAGGGATTATGGCTACACCTTC
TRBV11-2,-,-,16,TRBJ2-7,CASSLVRGGAGNEQYF,TGTGCCAGCAGCTTGGTAAGAGGAGGAGCAGGTAACGAGCAGTACTTC
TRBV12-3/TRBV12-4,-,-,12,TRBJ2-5,CASTSRPGTQYF,TGTGCCAGCACCTCCCGACCTGGGACCCAGTACTTC
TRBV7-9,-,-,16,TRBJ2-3,CASSVGLAIRTDTQYF,TGTGCCAGCAGTGTGGGGCTAGCGATACGCACAGATACGCAGTATTTT
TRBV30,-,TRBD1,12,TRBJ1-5,CAWNRGNQPQHF,TGTGCCTGGAACAGGGGTAATCAGCCCCAGCATTTT
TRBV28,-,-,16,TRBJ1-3,CASSPFDGDTGNTIYF,TGTGCCAGCAGTCCCTTTGACGGCGACACTGGAAACACCATATATTTT
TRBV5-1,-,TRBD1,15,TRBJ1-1,CASSLEAGGNTEAFF,TGCGCCAGCAGCTTGGAGGCAGGGGGGAACACTGAAGCTTTCTTT
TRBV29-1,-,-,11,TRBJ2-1,CSVDLLYKQFF,TGCAGCGTTGATTTACTTTATAAGCAGTTCTTC
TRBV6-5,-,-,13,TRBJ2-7,CASSRRGFYEQYF,TGTGCCAGCAGTCGACGGGGATTCTACGAGCAGTACTTC
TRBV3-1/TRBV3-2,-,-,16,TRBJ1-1,CASSQYARRLNTEAFF,TGTGCCAGCAGCCAATACGCGAGACGTTTGAACACTGAAGCTTTCTTT
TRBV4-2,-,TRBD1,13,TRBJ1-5,CASSHDRGQPQHF,TGTGCCAGCAGCCACGACAGGGGTCAGCCCCAGCATTTT
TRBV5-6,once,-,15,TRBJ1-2,CASGRVSGQSYGYTF,TGTGCCAGCGGTCGGGTTAGCGGGCAGTCGTATGGCTACACCTTC
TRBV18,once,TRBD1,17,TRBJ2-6,CASSDRVIGSGANVLTF,TGTGCCAGCTCAGACAGGGTAATAGGCTCTGGGGCCAACGTCCTGACTTTC
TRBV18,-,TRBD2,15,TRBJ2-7,CASSPVASGKYEQYF,TGTGCCAGCTCACCAGTCGCTAGCGGGAAATACGAGCAGTACTTC
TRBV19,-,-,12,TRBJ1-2,CASSIGGEGYTF,TGTGCCAGTAGTATTGGGGGAGAGGGCTACACCTTC
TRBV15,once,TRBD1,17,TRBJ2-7,CATSRDRGRGQDYEQYF,TGTGCCACCAGCAGAGATCGTGGGAGAGGACAGGACTACGAGCAGTACTTC
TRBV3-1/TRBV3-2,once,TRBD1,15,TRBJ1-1,CASSYRTGGITEAFF,TGTGCCAGCAGCTACAGGACAGGGGGCATCACTGAAGCTTTCTTT
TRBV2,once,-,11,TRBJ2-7,CASWNTYEQYF,TGTGCCAGTTGGAACACTTACGAGCAGTACTTC
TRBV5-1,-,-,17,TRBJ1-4,CASSQQTPRTGGEKLFF,TGCGCCAGCAGCCAGCAAACCCCGAGGACGGGGGGTGAAAAACTGTTTTTT
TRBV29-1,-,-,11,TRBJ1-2,CSVGQSDGYTF,TGCAGCGTCGGACAGAGCGATGGCTACACCTTC
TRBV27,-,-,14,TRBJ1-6,CASRQRNYNSPLHF,TGTGCCAGCCGACAGCGTAACTATAATTCACCCCTCCACTTT
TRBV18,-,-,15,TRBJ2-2,CASSPPGGNTGELFF,TGTGCCAGCTCACCACCGGGAGGAAACACCGGGGAGCTGTTTTTT
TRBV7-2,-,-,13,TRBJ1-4,CASSPNRGEKLFF,TGTGCCAGCAGCCCCAATAGGGGGGAAAAACTGTTTTTT
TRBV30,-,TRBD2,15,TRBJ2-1,CAWRTGTRSLNEQFF,TGTGCCTGGAGGACCGGGACTAGAAGTCTTAATGAGCAGTTCTTC
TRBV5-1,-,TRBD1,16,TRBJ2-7,CASSSEGASSTYEQYF,TGCGCCAGCAGCTCCGAGGGGGCATCGTCCACCTACGAGCAGTACTTC
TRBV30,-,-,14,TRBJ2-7,CAWSVLKGSYEQYF,TGTGCCTGGAGTGTACTAAAGGGGTCCTACGAGCAGTACTTC
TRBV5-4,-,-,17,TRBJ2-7,CASSLGAETGYSYEQYF,TGTGCCAGCAGCTTGGGGGCAGAGACAGGATACTCCTACGAGCAGTACTTC
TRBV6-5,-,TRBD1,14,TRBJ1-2,CASSYSKGGNGYTF,TGTGCCAGCAGTTACTCGAAAGGGGGCAATGGCTACACCTTC
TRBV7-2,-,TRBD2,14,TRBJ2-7,CASSLGLAGVGQYF,TGTGCCAGCAGCTTAGGACTAGCGGGAGTCGGGCAGTACTTC
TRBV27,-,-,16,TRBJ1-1,CASSFARGPPNTEAFF,TGTGCCAGCAGTTTTGCCCGGGGGCCGCCGAACACTGAAGCTTTCTTT
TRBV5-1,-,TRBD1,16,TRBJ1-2,CASSLGGTDLSYGYTF,TGCGCCAGCAGCTTGGGCGGGACAGACCTAAGCTATGGCTACACCTTC
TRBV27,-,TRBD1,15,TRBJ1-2,CASGILGQGMDGYTF,TGTGCCAGCGGCATCTTGGGACAGGGGATGGATGGCTACACCTTC
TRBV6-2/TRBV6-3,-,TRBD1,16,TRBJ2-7,CASSYSTLTGSYEQYF,TGTGCCAGCAGTTACTCTACCTTGACAGGGTCCTACGAGCAGTACTTC
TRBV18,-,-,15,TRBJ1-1,CASSPRQGTDTEAFF,TGTGCCAGCTCACCACGTCAGGGGACCGACACTGAAGCTTTCTTT
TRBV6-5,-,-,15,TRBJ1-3,CASSSLGGGGNTIYF,TGTGCCAGCAGTTCCTTGGGGGGCGGTGGAAACACCATATATTTT